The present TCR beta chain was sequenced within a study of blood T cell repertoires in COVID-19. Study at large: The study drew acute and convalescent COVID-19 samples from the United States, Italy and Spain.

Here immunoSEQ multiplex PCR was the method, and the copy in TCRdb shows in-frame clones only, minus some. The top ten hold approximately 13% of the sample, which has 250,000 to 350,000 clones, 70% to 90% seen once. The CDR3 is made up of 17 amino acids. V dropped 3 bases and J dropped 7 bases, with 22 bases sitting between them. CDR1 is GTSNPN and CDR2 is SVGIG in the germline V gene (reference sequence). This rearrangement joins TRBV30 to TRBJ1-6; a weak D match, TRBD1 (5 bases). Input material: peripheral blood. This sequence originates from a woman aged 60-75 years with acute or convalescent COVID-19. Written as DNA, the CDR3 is TGTGCCTGGAGCCGGTTATCGGGGGAGCCGCAAAATTCACCCCTCCACTTT. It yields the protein CAWSRLSGEPQNSPLHF.